This TCR beta chain was recorded in a study of Graves' ophthalmopathy and Graves' hyperthyroidism. Study-wide findings and caveats: Ophthalmopathy progression was predicted by the model at about 69% sensitivity and less than 75% specificity. Detection in blood was also observed for most expanded thyroid clonotypes above 0.001 frequency.

Turning to this clonotype: Its antigen is undetermined.

This CDR3 contains 15 residues. Germline CDR1 reads WSHSY; CDR2 reads SAAADI. With 7 bases removed from V and 3 bases from J, the gap between germline ends came to 16 bases. From RNA, the CDR3 regions of TCR beta chains were amplified and sequenced. RT-PCR in the first round used HTBI primers; a second-round multiplex PCR followed. One entry per CDR3 protein, called by TCRdb with MiXCR from the multiplex PCR reads. The sample has about 700,000 distinct CDR3 sequences, roughly two fifths seen once. This clonotype was sampled from an adult man with Graves' ophthalmopathy. What was sequenced was peripheral blood. The rearrangement uses TRBV10-2 and TRBJ1-3; a weak D match, TRBD1 (6 bases). The CDR3 is CASTGGGTSGNTIYF. The CDR3 DNA is TGCGCCAGCACGGGCGGGGGCACTAGTGGAAACACCATATATTTT.